The next 25 T cell receptor beta chains were all read from a single sample in a study of Graves' ophthalmopathy and Graves' hyperthyroidism. The TCR beta CDR3 regions underwent amplification from RNA transcripts. HTBI primers were employed in first-round RT-PCR, then a second-round multiplex PCR followed. From the multiplex PCR reads, TCRdb called clonotypes with MiXCR, one entry per CDR3 protein. The table lists over 650,000 distinct CDR3 sequences, roughly 39% of them singletons. The sequencing sample was made of peripheral blood. The receptors were gathered from an adult man with Graves' ophthalmopathy.

This clonotype was found once. The rearrangement joins TRBV24-1 to TRBJ2-7, with TRBD1 as a possible D gene (6 bases). Germline lookup yields CDR1 KGHDR and CDR2 SFDVKD. The length of the CDR3 is 14 residues. Trimming left V 7 bases short and J 3 bases short, with 15 bases between. CDR3 in amino acids: CATRQAGAHYEQYF. In DNA form, the CDR3 reads TGTGCCACCAGGCAGGCAGGGGCGCACTACGAGCAGTACTTC.

This clonotype was counted ten times or more. Germline and junction disagree at one end, which may indicate a read error. CDR3 sequence reads: CASSLDSSYGYTF. The CDR3 bases are TGTGCCAGCAGTTTAGACAGTAGCTATGGCTACACCTTC. This rearrangement joins TRBV13 to TRBJ1-2; maybe TRBD1 (5 bases). This CDR3 contains 13 residues. Germline V gene data show CDR1 as PRHDT and CDR2 as FYEKMQ (reference sequence).

This clonotype was found many times. J is TRBJ1-2 and V is TRBV7-9; TRBD1 is a possible D gene (5 bases). Trimming took off 4 bases at V and 1 base at J, with 13 bases between the two ends. The CDR3 is 15 amino acids. CDR1 SEHNR and CDR2 FQNEAQ come from the germline V gene (reference sequence). CDR3 sequence reads: CASSSAGGVNYGYTF. In DNA form, the CDR3 reads TGTGCCAGCAGCTCCGCGGGGGGGGTTAACTATGGCTACACCTTC.

This clonotype appeared many times. The CDR3 nucleotides are TGCGCCAGCAGCTCACTCCTGACTACAGGGGATGGCTACACCTTC. This codes for CASSSLLTTGDGYTF. The V and J genes are TRBV5-1 and TRBJ1-2, with 7 bases aligning to TRBD1. Losses at the gene ends were 3 bases for V and 6 bases for J; bases not matched to a gene: 11. The CDR3 contains 15 residues. Per germline, CDR1 SGHRS and CDR2 YFSETQ.

The V call is TRBV10-3, the J call TRBJ2-7, with D maybe TRBD1 (6 bases). The CDR3 spans 14 residues. Germline CDR1 ENHRY, CDR2 SYGVKD. Trimming took off 2 bases at V and 9 bases at J, with 17 bases between the two ends. The CDR3 nucleotides read TGTGCCATCAGTGAGACTGGTCATTTGGGGGCGCAGTACTTC. It translates to CAISETGHLGAQYF.

This chain uses TRBV7-9 with TRBJ2-7; 10 bases map to TRBD1. Trimming took 5 bases from V and 1 from J; bases not matched to a gene: 5. From germline, CDR1 is SEHNR and CDR2 FQNEAQ (reference sequence). The CDR3 totals 15 residues. The CDR3: CASSPTGQGSYEQYF. The CDR3 region has the DNA TGTGCCAGCAGCCCGACGGGACAGGGGTCCTACGAGCAGTACTTC.

This clonotype appeared a single time. The rearrangement uses TRBV7-4 and TRBJ2-7; D unresolved. Germline values: CDR1 SGHVT, CDR2 SQSDAQ. The V and J ends lost 5 bases and 2 bases respectively, with 16 bases between them. The CDR3 has 15 residues. CDR3 sequence (DNA): TGTGCCAGCAGCCAAGACACACTTCAAACCTACGAGCAGTACTTC. Its translation is CASSQDTLQTYEQYF. The variable domain in full, completed from reference TRBV7-4 and TRBJ2-7, reads GAGVSQSPRYKVAKRGRDVALRCDSISGHVTLYWYRQTLGQGSEVLTYSQSDAQRDKSGRPSGRFSAERPERSVSTLKIQRTEQGDSAVYLCASSQDTLQTYEQYFGPGTRLTVT.

This clonotype has ten or more counts. Compared with germline, one end of the junction differs, possibly owing to a read error. This chain connects TRBV5-5 to TRBJ1-2; 7 nucleotides agree with TRBD1. Germline lookup yields CDR1 SGHKS and CDR2 YYEKEE (reference sequence). The CDR3 length is 14 residues. CDR3 protein: CASTLGQPNYGYTF. The CDR3 nucleotides are TGTGCCAGCACCTTGGGACAGCCTAACTATGGCTACACCTTC.

Of note for this clonotype: A much larger clone differs by one base, so this may be a read error. Here the CDR3 reads CATGTPEGGSGANVLTF. The CDR3 nucleotides read TGTGCCACCGGCACTCCCGAGGGGGGATCTGGGGCCAACGTCCTGACTTTC. This chain joins TRBV15 and TRBJ2-6, with D perhaps given as TRBD1 or TRBD2 (6 bases each). Trimming cost V 8 bases and J 1 base, with 18 bases left between them. From germline, CDR1 is LNHNV and CDR2 YYDKDF (reference sequence). The CDR3 covers 17 residues. Combining the CDR3 with reference TRBV15 and TRBJ2-6 gives the whole variable domain DAMVIQNPRYQVTQFGKPVTLSCSQTLNHNVMYWYQQKSSQAPKLLFHYYDKDFNNEADTPDNFQSRRPNTSFCFLDIRSPGLGDTAMYLCATGTPEGGSGANVLTFGAGSRLTVL.

In this sample, this clonotype turned up many times. The chain combines TRBV4-3 with TRBJ1-2, with unresolved D. V was cut by 0 bases and J by 8 bases, with 16 bases left in between. CDR3 size: 15 residues. Germline V gives CDR1 LGHNA, CDR2 YSLEER. Here the CDR3 reads CASSQDRSRKGGYTF. The CDR3 nucleotides are TGCGCCAGCAGCCAAGATCGGTCCAGGAAAGGAGGCTACACCTTC.

This clonotype has just a few counts. This chain uses TRBV27 with TRBJ1-4; D unresolved. Germline V gene lookup returns CDR1 MNHEY and CDR2 SMNVEV (reference sequence). V lost 5 bases to trimming and J lost 2 bases, with 12 bases between them. This CDR3 is built from 15 residues. The CDR3 DNA reads TGTGCCAGCAGTCCTCGCCGTAACACTAATGAAAAACTGTTTTTT. It yields the protein CASSPRRNTNEKLFF.

This clonotype was seen only a few times. The chain links TRBV12-3 or TRBV12-4 to TRBJ1-2, with 11 bases fitting TRBD1. This CDR3 region has 15 residues. V was pared by 3 bases and J by 3 bases, with 3 bases of the junction left unmatched. The CDR3 spells CASSFGDRGDYGYTF. DNA for the CDR3: TGTGCCAGCAGTTTTGGGGACAGGGGGGACTATGGCTACACCTTC.

This clonotype was detected many times. The genes are TRBV19 and TRBJ1-2, with 9 bases lining up with TRBD1. The V gene's germline CDR1 is LNHDA and CDR2 SQIVND (reference sequence). With V trimmed by 5 bases and J by 2 bases, 6 bases remained unmatched. This CDR3 is 15 amino acids long. The CDR3 DNA follows: TGTGCCAGTAGTGACTCCGGGACAGGGAACTATGGCTACACCTTC. Its translation is CASSDSGTGNYGYTF.

This clonotype was detected only a few times. The chain combines TRBV30 with TRBJ1-3; TRBD1 aligns across 10 bases. The junction had 0 bases not matched to a gene; V was cut back by 5 bases and J by 2 bases. The CDR3 contains 13 residues. Germline CDR1 reads GTSNPN; CDR2 reads SVGIG (reference sequence). In nucleotides, the CDR3 is TGTGCCTGGGACAGGGGGCCTGGAAACACCATATATTTT. It encodes CAWDRGPGNTIYF.

This clonotype has only a few counts. J is TRBJ2-7 and V is TRBV18; 7 positions agree with TRBD2. The DNA end favors TRBJ2-5, so the J call may be wrong. The CDR3 runs 14 residues. The V gene's germline CDR1 is KGHSH and CDR2 LQKENI. The CDR3 region has the DNA TGTGCCAGCTCACGAACCGGGGAGGGGGAGACCCAGTACTTC. Protein product: CASSRTGEGETQYF.

The V gene is TRBV2, the J gene TRBJ1-6, with D hard to call. V lost 5 bases, J lost 10 bases, and 18 bases lay in between. Germline assignment: CDR1 SNHLY and CDR2 FYNNEI. CDR3 length: 15 amino acids. The chain's CDR3 is CASSLFEGAGSPLHF. In nucleotides, the CDR3 is TGTGCCAGCAGTTTATTTGAGGGTGCCGGCTCACCCCTCCACTTT. Drawing the rest from reference TRBV2 and TRBJ1-6, the complete variable domain is EPEVTQTPSHQVTQMGQEVILRCVPISNHLYFYWYRQILGQKVEFLVSFYNNEISEKSEIFDDQFSVERPDGSNFTLKIRSTKLEDSAMYFCASSLFEGAGSPLHFGNGTRLTVT.

This clonotype has only a few counts. This rearrangement joins TRBV7-2 to TRBJ2-2; 8 nucleotides align to TRBD1. The CDR3 extends over 15 amino acids. Germline CDR1 and CDR2: SGHTA and FQGNSA. V was pared by 3 bases and J by 7 bases, with 7 bases of the junction left unmatched. CDR3: CASSLTQGAVGELFF. As DNA, the CDR3 is TGTGCCAGCAGCTTGACCCAGGGGGCGGTCGGGGAGCTGTTTTTT.

The rearrangement uses TRBV29-1 and TRBJ1-4, with 7 bases lining up with TRBD1. Germline-derived CDR1 and CDR2 are SQVTM and ANQGSEA. J gave up 8 bases and V 8 bases, and 11 bases lay outside the gene matches. The CDR3 is 13 residues long. CDR3 coding DNA: TGCAGCCAAGAGGGGGCAGGGTACGAAAAACTGTTTTTT. Translating gives CSQEGAGYEKLFF.

For this clonotype: This may be a read error: a much more frequent sequence differs by one nucleotide. The V gene is TRBV6-4, the J gene TRBJ1-1; weak D call: TRBD1 (5 bases). Trimming stripped 6 bases from V and 4 bases from J, with 15 bases between. Germline V gene data show CDR1 as MRHNA and CDR2 as SNTAGT. CDR3 length: 14 amino acids. The CDR3 DNA reads TGTGCCAGCAGGATCAGGGAAGCCGGCACTGAAGCTTTCTTT. Translating it yields CASRIREAGTEAFF.

As concerns this clonotype: One end of the junction fails to match germline, which may point to a read error. This chain connects TRBV10-3 to TRBJ2-6; TRBD2 agrees at 7 bases. Germline V gene data show CDR1 as ENHRY and CDR2 as SYGVKD. This CDR3 has 15 amino acids. The CDR3 loop reads CATSPSGTGANVLTF. The CDR3 DNA sequence: TGTGCCACCAGTCCCAGCGGGACTGGGGCCAACGTCCTGACTTTC.

The chain uses TRBV19 and TRBJ1-5; TRBD1 matches 8 bases. The CDR3 length is 15 residues. Germline CDR1 is LNHDA and CDR2 is SQIVND (reference sequence). Unmatched junction bases numbered 4, after V lost 4 bases and J lost 2 bases. CDR3 sequence: CASSTLQGGNQPQHF. DNA for the CDR3: TGTGCCAGTAGTACCTTACAGGGGGGCAATCAGCCCCAGCATTTT.

This clonotype was counted at least ten times. The chain uses TRBV24-1 and TRBJ2-7, with 9 bases lining up with TRBD1. The CDR3 contains 15 residues. Trimming removed 4 bases from V and 1 base from J; junction bases left unmatched: 4. Germline values: CDR1 KGHDR, CDR2 SFDVKD. The CDR3 protein is CATSDKGTGSYEQYF. DNA of the CDR3: TGTGCCACCAGTGACAAAGGGACAGGGTCCTACGAGCAGTACTTC.

To note about this clonotype: A read error may be the cause here, since a much bigger clone is one base away. The chain employs TRBV19 and TRBJ1-2; D uncertain. From germline, CDR1 is LNHDA and CDR2 SQIVND (reference sequence). The CDR3 has 13 amino acids. The CDR3 nucleotides are TGTGCCAGTAGTATGAGACCTAACTATGGCTACGCCTTC. Translation: CASSMRPNYGYAF.

The sample holds many counts of this clonotype. The chain carries TRBV12-3 or TRBV12-4 and TRBJ1-1, with unresolved D. The V end was cut by 6 bases, the J end by 1 base, with 12 bases between. CDR3 size: 14 residues. CDR3 in amino acids: CASRVGTGNTEAFF. CDR3 nucleotides: TGTGCCAGCAGGGTCGGTACCGGGAACACTGAAGCTTTCTTT.

This clonotype was recorded a few times. The chain combines TRBV6-1 with TRBJ1-4; 10 bases agree with TRBD1. V shed 3 bases, J shed 7 bases, and the junction held 5 bases outside the gene matches. This CDR3 is built from 15 residues. The germline V gene has CDR1 MNHNS and CDR2 SASEGT. The chain's CDR3 is CASSDLGQGIEKLFF. Written as DNA, the CDR3 is TGTGCCAGCAGTGACTTGGGACAGGGGATTGAAAAACTGTTTTTT.